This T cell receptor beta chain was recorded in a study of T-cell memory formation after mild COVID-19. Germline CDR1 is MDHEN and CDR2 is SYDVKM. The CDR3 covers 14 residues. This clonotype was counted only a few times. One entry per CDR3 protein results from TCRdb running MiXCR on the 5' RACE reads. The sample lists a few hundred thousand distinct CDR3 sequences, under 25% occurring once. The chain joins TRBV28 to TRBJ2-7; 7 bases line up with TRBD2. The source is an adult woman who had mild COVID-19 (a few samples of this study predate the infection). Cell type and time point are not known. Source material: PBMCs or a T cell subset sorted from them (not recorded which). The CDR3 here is CASQRSGPTYEQYF. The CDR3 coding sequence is TGTGCGTCTCAGCGTAGCGGGCCGACCTACGAGCAGTACTTC.